Listed here are 25 T cell receptor beta chains from one sample, sequenced in a study of blood T cell repertoires in COVID-19 (dated by TCRdb to 2020 to 2021). Library preparation employed the immunoSEQ multiplex PCR assay. The table comes from immuneACCESS by way of TCRdb, which keeps in-frame sequences with V and J called. Part of the clones is missing from these tables; in studies checked, under half for an unresolved V gene and the rest for unknown reasons. The sample contains 270,000 or so clones, around 85% of them found a single time. The top ten clonotypes cover more than 10% of the sample. Input material: peripheral blood. The receptor source for this set is a woman aged 25 to 39 with COVID-19, enrolled during active disease.

The chain carries TRBV10-2 and TRBJ2-7; unclear D gene. The CDR3 spans 12 residues. Trimming pared 6 bases from V and 3 bases from J, leaving 9 bases between. The germline V gene has CDR1 WSHSY and CDR2 SAAADI. The CDR3 loop is CASSVDIYEQYF. The CDR3 coding sequence is TGCGCCAGCAGCGTAGATATCTACGAGCAGTACTTC.

CDR3 loop: CASSISQTNQPQHF. The CDR3 DNA sequence: TGTGCCAGTAGTATAAGCCAGACTAATCAGCCCCAGCATTTT. The chain uses TRBV19 and TRBJ1-5; no clear D gene. The CDR3 is 14 amino acids. Germline CDR1 is LNHDA and CDR2 is SQIVND (reference sequence). Trimming shortened V by 2 bases and J by 4 bases, and 9 bases separated the two germline ends.

The chain links TRBV29-1 to TRBJ1-2; 9 bases are shared with TRBD1. Unmatched junction bases numbered 15, after V lost 6 bases and J lost 4 bases. Germline-derived CDR1 and CDR2 are SQVTM and ANQGSEA. CDR3 size: 16 residues. The CDR3 sequence: CSVGWGQGTPFYGYTF. The CDR3 DNA reads as TGCAGCGTGGGATGGGGACAGGGTACCCCCTTCTATGGCTACACCTTC.

The sample holds one count of this clone. The chain has TRBV4-2 and TRBJ2-3; 7 nucleotides line up with TRBD2. CDR1 and CDR2 from the germline V gene are LGHNA and YNFKEQ. V was pared by 0 bases and J by 6 bases, with 12 bases of the junction left unmatched. The CDR3 is 17 residues long. The chain's CDR3 is CASSQDFGDYYVDTQYF. CDR3 bases: TGTGCCAGCAGCCAAGATTTCGGGGACTACTATGTGGATACGCAGTATTTT.

The chain joins TRBV28 to TRBJ2-7; TRBD1 might be the D (8 bases). Trimming cost V 6 bases and J 7 bases, with 22 bases left between them. This CDR3 is 15 amino acids long. Germline CDR1 and CDR2: MDHEN and SYDVKM. CDR3: CASSGLQGGGLEQYF. The CDR3 coding sequence is TGTGCCAGCAGCGGACTACAGGGGGGGGGATTGGAGCAGTACTTC.

The chain employs TRBV5-5 and TRBJ1-1; tentatively, D is TRBD1 (6 bases). V was clipped by 1 base and J by 4 bases, with 11 bases between them. Germline V gene lookup returns CDR1 SGHKS and CDR2 YYEKEE (reference sequence). The CDR3 loop spans 14 amino acids. The CDR3 coding sequence is TGTGCCAGCAGCTTGTTTGGGACAAGCACTGAAGCTTTCTTT. Translating gives CASSLFGTSTEAFF. The whole variable domain, filled in from reference TRBV5-5 and TRBJ1-1, reads DAGVTQSPTHLIKTRGQQVTLRCSPISGHKSVSWYQQVLGQGPQFIFQYYEKEERGRGNFPDRFSARQFPNYSSELNVNALLLGDSALYLCASSLFGTSTEAFFGQGTRLTVV.

This clone was found once. The chain recombines TRBV5-1 with TRBJ2-7; TRBD2 agrees at 8 bases. Looked up from germline, CDR1 is SGHRS and CDR2 is YFSETQ. The J segment lost 3 bases and the V segment lost 2 bases, leaving 7 bases of the junction unmatched. The CDR3 totals 15 residues. CDR3 sequence (DNA): TGCGCCAGCAGCTTTTCATGGGGACTAGTCTACGAGCAGTACTTC. As protein: CASSFSWGLVYEQYF.

This clone was counted once. This sequence joins TRBV28 and TRBJ1-1; a weak D match, TRBD1 (5 bases). Trimming left V 3 bases short and J 5 bases short, with 13 bases between. The V gene's germline CDR1 is MDHEN and CDR2 SYDVKM. The CDR3 has 14 amino acids. The CDR3, as DNA: TGTGCCAGCAGTTTTTTGGGGGGAGGTACTGAAGCTTTCTTT. Amino acid sequence: CASSFLGGGTEAFF.

This chain joins TRBV7-8 and TRBJ1-2; D perhaps matches TRBD1 (5 bases). The CDR3 length is 16 residues. V was pared by 5 bases and J by 8 bases, with 24 bases between. Germline V gene lookup returns CDR1 SGHVS and CDR2 FQNEAQ. The CDR3 reads CASSPGPSWGGGGYTF. CDR3 nucleotides: TGTGCCAGCAGCCCCGGGCCTAGTTGGGGCGGTGGAGGCTACACCTTC.

This clone appeared a few times. V gene TRBV27 combines with J gene TRBJ1-1; D is ambiguous. The CDR3 consists of 14 residues. Looked up from germline, CDR1 is MNHEY and CDR2 is SMNVEV (reference sequence). V dropped 8 bases and J dropped 5 bases, with 18 bases sitting between them. The CDR3 region is CASASTRRITEAFF. CDR3 nucleotide sequence: TGTGCCAGCGCCTCAACTCGGAGGATAACTGAAGCTTTCTTT.

This chain uses TRBV14 with TRBJ1-2, with D possibly matching TRBD1 (5 bases). The CDR3 length is 15 residues. Germline lookup yields CDR1 SGHDN and CDR2 FVKESK. V dropped 0 bases and J dropped 4 bases, with 12 bases sitting between them. CDR3 in amino acids: CASSQDWSGLYGYTF. As DNA, the CDR3 is TGTGCCAGCAGCCAAGATTGGTCAGGGCTCTATGGCTACACCTTC.

CDR3 coding DNA: TGTGCCAGCAGCTTGGCCGGGTCGGGAAACACCATATATTTT. Its translation: CASSLAGSGNTIYF. The chain carries TRBV11-2 and TRBJ1-3, with D unresolved. The V end was cut by 3 bases, the J end by 4 bases, with 10 bases between. CDR3 length equals 14 residues. Germline V gives CDR1 SGHAT, CDR2 FQNNGV.

The chain joins TRBV10-2 to TRBJ2-1; no reliable D call. Per germline, CDR1 WSHSY and CDR2 SAAADI. Deletions cut 9 bases from V and 6 bases from J, with 12 bases between. This CDR3 region has 12 residues. The CDR3 bases are TGCGCCAGTTCTCCGACGGGCAATGAGCAGTTCTTC. Translated: CASSPTGNEQFF.

The gene calls are TRBV18 and TRBJ2-5; D gene uncertain. Trimming stripped 2 bases from V and 2 bases from J, with 9 bases between. There are 14 residues in the CDR3. Germline V lookup: CDR1 KGHSH, CDR2 LQKENI. CDR3 DNA: TGTGCCAGCTCACCAAAGATGAGACAAGAGACCCAGTACTTC. It encodes CASSPKMRQETQYF.

The chain is built from TRBV6-5 and TRBJ1-2; D not certain. V was cut by 0 bases and J by 6 bases, with 8 bases left in between. The CDR3 runs to 13 residues. The V gene's germline CDR1 is MNHEY and CDR2 SVGAGI. The CDR3, as DNA: TGTGCCAGCAGTTACTCGGCCAACGATGGCTACACCTTC. Protein: CASSYSANDGYTF.

This clone was detected once. The chain carries TRBV27 and TRBJ1-1; 8 nucleotides line up with TRBD1. The CDR3 consists of 15 residues. Germline V CDR1 and CDR2: MNHEY, SMNVEV (reference sequence). V lost 5 bases, J lost 7 bases, and 12 bases stayed unmatched. In DNA form, the CDR3 reads TGTGCCAGCAGTCCTACAGGGGGGCCTGGACTTGAAGCTTTCTTT. Translating gives CASSPTGGPGLEAFF.

The chain links TRBV19 to TRBJ2-1; 11 bases are shared with TRBD2. The CDR3 has 17 amino acids. Trimming cost V 7 bases and J 1 base; bases outside gene matches: 9. Germline CDR1 is LNHDA and CDR2 is SQIVND (reference sequence). CDR3 in amino acids: CASTSLAGGWSYNEQFF. The CDR3, as DNA: TGTGCCAGTACCTCGCTAGCGGGGGGTTGGTCCTACAATGAGCAGTTCTTC.

V and J are TRBV11-2 and TRBJ1-1; 7 nucleotides align to TRBD1. The germline V gene has CDR1 SGHAT and CDR2 FQNNGV. V lost 7 bases, J lost 5 bases, and 7 bases stayed unmatched. The CDR3 runs to 13 residues. The CDR3 DNA is TGTGCCAGCATCCCAGGGGGTGGGACTGAAGCTTTCTTT. Protein sequence: CASIPGGGTEAFF.

This chain connects TRBV6-5 to TRBJ1-1; tentative D call: TRBD1 (5 bases). The germline V gene has CDR1 MNHEY and CDR2 SVGAGI. The CDR3 consists of 13 residues. Trimming pared 4 bases from V and 0 bases from J, leaving 6 bases between. CDR3 sequence reads: CASSLDMNTEAFF. In DNA, the CDR3 is TGTGCCAGCAGTTTGGACATGAACACTGAAGCTTTCTTT.

J is TRBJ2-7 and V is TRBV12-3 or TRBV12-4; D not certain. The CDR3 extends over 12 amino acids. The V end lost 0 bases, the J end lost 5 bases, and 5 bases lay between the germline ends. DNA for the CDR3: TGTGCCAGCAGTTTAGCTCTTAACGAGCAGTACTTC. It is translated as CASSLALNEQYF.

This chain links TRBV7-9 with TRBJ1-1; possible D gene TRBD1, 5 bases. Germline CDR1 reads SEHNR; CDR2 reads FQNEAQ (reference sequence). CDR3 length equals 13 residues. Trimming cost V 1 base and J 8 bases, with 11 bases left between them. The CDR3 region is CASSLEGRGEAFF. CDR3 in DNA: TGTGCCAGCAGCTTAGAAGGAAGGGGCGAAGCTTTCTTT.

The V gene is TRBV30, the J gene TRBJ1-1, with 7 bases identical to TRBD1. Germline values: CDR1 GTSNPN, CDR2 SVGIG (reference sequence). The CDR3 is 16 amino acids. V was pared by 7 bases and J by 1 base, with 15 bases of the junction left unmatched. This CDR3 reads CASIEEGAMWNTEAFF. CDR3 nucleotide sequence: TGTGCCTCGATCGAGGAGGGGGCAATGTGGAACACTGAAGCTTTCTTT.

This chain joins TRBV11-2 and TRBJ1-4; no definite D call. V lost 6 bases to trimming and J lost 6 bases, with 11 bases between them. In germline, CDR1 is SGHAT, CDR2 FQNNGV. The CDR3 is 13 residues long. The CDR3 DNA is TGTGCCAGCAGAGAGGCCCCGGATGAAAAACTGTTTTTT. It yields the protein CASREAPDEKLFF.

The rearrangement joins TRBV19 to TRBJ1-5, with D possibly being TRBD1 (6 bases). In germline, CDR1 is LNHDA, CDR2 SQIVND (reference sequence). The V end was cut by 1 base, the J end by 6 bases, with 13 bases between. The CDR3 covers 15 residues. Here the CDR3 DNA reads TGTGCCAGTAGTATAGGAGGCCAGGGGACTCAGCCCCAGCATTTT. Translating gives CASSIGGQGTQPQHF.

This rearrangement joins TRBV12-3 or TRBV12-4 to TRBJ1-1; weak D call: TRBD1 (6 bases). The CDR3 is 12 amino acids. Trimming took off 3 bases at V and 8 bases at J, with 10 bases between the two ends. The CDR3 spells CASSFLQGEAFF. The CDR3 DNA reads TGTGCCAGCAGTTTTTTACAGGGAGAAGCTTTCTTT.